The sequence of this T cell receptor beta chain was determined in a study of blood T cell repertoires in COVID-19. The overall study: Italy, Spain and the United States were the sources of the convalescent and acute COVID-19 samples. PBMCs, B-cell-depleted T cells, or T cells were the source of the cDNA or gDNA that made up the material.

Per the original methods: From reference gene primer amplification, estimates of nucleated cell counts were derived. Some clones are missing from TCRdb's copy, which holds only in-frame ones; the method was immunoSEQ multiplex PCR. V, J and clone size are those of that table, while D and trimming were read from the DNA. In the table there are about 180,000 clones, about 86% of which are singletons. The CDR3 is 15 amino acids. Germline V lookup: CDR1 LGHNA, CDR2 YNFKEQ. V lost 0 bases to trimming and J lost 3 bases, with 8 bases between them. Sequencing was carried out using peripheral blood. This clonotype originated in a middle-aged man with active or convalescent COVID-19. The chain links TRBV4-2 to TRBJ1-4; D is unresolved. CDR3 nucleotide sequence: TGTGCCAGCAGCCAAGAAGGTCAGGCTAATGAAAAACTGTTTTTT. It translates to CASSQEGQANEKLFF.